The rows below give T cell receptor beta chains drawn from one sample of a study of cytomegalovirus exposure and HLA in healthy donors. Clones were sequenced by immunoSEQ multiplex PCR, and TCRdb holds only the in-frame ones, with some missing. The table lists some 150,000 clones, just under 85% of them singletons. The sequenced sample consisted of PBMCs. Source of these receptors: a man aged 25-45 years in good health and CMV-seropositive. The CDR3 runs from the conserved cysteine through the conserved F or W. The order of the fields is clone size, V gene, J gene, D gene, CDR3 protein, CDR3 DNA. D genes are given only for firm matches. Clone size is shown for a subset of rows, as once, few, many or a class of expanded clone.

NA	TRBV29-1	TRBJ1-4	NA	CSAFPVGAHNEKLFF	TGCAGCGCTTTTCCCGTGGGGGCCCATAATGAAAAACTGTTTTTT
once	TRBV7-2	TRBJ2-5	NA	CASREGGGETQYF	TGTGCCAGCAGGGAGGGAGGCGGAGAGACCCAGTACTTC
NA	TRBV7-3	TRBJ2-7	TRBD2	CASSLSSGLAYEQYF	TGTGCCAGCAGCTTAAGTTCGGGACTAGCTTACGAGCAGTACTTC
NA	TRBV28	TRBJ2-7	NA	CASSLRGPLGYEQYF	TGTGCCAGCAGTTTAAGGGGCCCTCTAGGCTACGAGCAGTACTTC
few	TRBV6-1	TRBJ2-5	TRBD2	CAILAGGKETQYF	TGTGCCATTCTCGCGGGGGGTAAGGAGACCCAGTACTTC
NA	TRBV13	TRBJ2-7	TRBD2	CASSSGLAGGRSYEQYF	TGTGCCAGCAGCTCGGGACTAGCGGGAGGGAGATCCTACGAGCAGTACTTC
once	TRBV5-1	TRBJ2-3	NA	CASSLAGRGSDTQYF	TGCGCCAGCAGCTTGGCTGGCAGGGGATCAGATACGCAGTATTTT
NA	TRBV11-3	TRBJ2-3	TRBD2	CASSLDGTSGSGTDTQYF	TGTGCCAGCAGCTTAGATGGGACTAGCGGGAGTGGCACAGATACGCAGTATTTT
NA	TRBV6-5	TRBJ1-5	NA	CASSYFLGAQPQHF	TGTGCCAGCAGTTACTTCCTGGGCGCCCAGCCCCAGCATTTT
NA	TRBV13	TRBJ1-4	TRBD1	CASSTGTGIEKLFF	TGTGCCAGCAGCACCGGGACAGGGATTGAAAAACTGTTTTTT
NA	TRBV5-1	TRBJ1-3	NA	CASSAYGDSGNTIYF	TGCGCCAGCAGTGCTTACGGAGATTCTGGAAACACCATATATTTT
NA	TRBV15	TRBJ1-1	NA	CATSRDRVAEAFF	TGTGCCACCAGCAGAGACAGGGTGGCTGAAGCTTTCTTT
NA	TRBV7-9	TRBJ2-2	NA	CSSSLTGLNTGELFF	TGTTCCAGCAGCCTGACAGGCTTGAACACCGGGGAGCTGTTTTTT
NA	TRBV6-5	TRBJ1-1	NA	CASPRETEAFF	TGTGCCAGCCCACGGGAAACTGAAGCTTTCTTT
NA	TRBV6-1	TRBJ1-1	NA	CASSEGSPGGIFMNTEAFF	TGTGCCAGCAGTGAAGGTTCCCCAGGCGGGATCTTCATGAACACTGAAGCTTTCTTT
NA	TRBV14	TRBJ2-1	TRBD2	CASSPTSGGDEQFF	TGTGCCAGCAGCCCGACTAGCGGGGGAGATGAGCAGTTCTTC
NA	TRBV6-5	TRBJ2-7	TRBD2	CASSLTSGGPYEQYF	TGTGCCAGCAGTTTGACTAGCGGGGGGCCCTACGAGCAGTACTTC
NA	TRBV4-1	TRBJ1-5	TRBD1	CASSAGRGSNQPQHF	TGCGCCAGCAGTGCGGGCAGGGGGAGCAATCAGCCCCAGCATTTT
NA	TRBV7-9	TRBJ2-7	TRBD1	CASRFGTGPYEQYF	TGTGCCAGCCGATTCGGGACAGGCCCCTACGAGCAGTACTTC
NA	TRBV5-6	TRBJ1-6	NA	CASRTNGHYNSPLHF	TGTGCCAGCAGGACGAATGGACACTATAATTCACCCCTCCACTTT
NA	TRBV19	TRBJ1-1	TRBD1	CASRDNRGYTEAFF	TGTGCCAGTAGAGATAACAGGGGGTACACTGAAGCTTTCTTT
once	TRBV27	TRBJ2-7	TRBD1	CASSFRTGGGYEQYF	TGTGCCAGCAGTTTTAGGACAGGGGGCGGCTACGAGCAGTACTTC
NA	TRBV7-3	TRBJ2-1	NA	CASSLGAGASYNEQFF	TGTGCCAGCAGCTTAGGGGCGGGGGCCTCCTACAATGAGCAGTTCTTC
NA	TRBV19	TRBJ2-1	TRBD2	CASSTHIGGGYEQFF	TGTGCCAGTAGTACCCACATTGGGGGAGGGTATGAGCAGTTCTTC
NA	TRBV5-1	TRBJ2-1	TRBD2	CARYKAGRDSNNEQFF	TGCGCCAGGTACAAAGCGGGGAGGGACTCCAACAATGAGCAGTTCTTC
NA	TRBV30	TRBJ1-3	NA	CAWSESGERNTIYF	TGTGCCTGGAGTGAGTCAGGGGAGAGAAACACCATATATTTT
NA	TRBV11-2	TRBJ2-1	TRBD1	CASSKRQGPEQFF	TGTGCCAGCAGCAAGCGACAGGGACCTGAGCAGTTCTTC
NA	TRBV9	TRBJ1-5	NA	CASSVATGEGQPQHF	TGTGCCAGCAGCGTAGCTACGGGGGAAGGGCAGCCCCAGCATTTT
NA	TRBV7-9	TRBJ2-5	NA	CASSTVRETQYF	TGTGCCAGCAGCACAGTCCGGGAGACCCAGTACTTC
few	TRBV4-2	TRBJ1-5	NA	CASSLNRDSNQPQHF	TGTGCCAGCAGCCTCAACAGGGATAGCAATCAGCCCCAGCATTTT
NA	TRBV28	TRBJ2-5	TRBD1	CASRVQGAQKTQYF	TGTGCCAGCAGGGTACAGGGGGCGCAGAAGACCCAGTACTTC
NA	TRBV5-1	TRBJ2-2	TRBD1	CASSPRDRGPAGELFF	TGCGCCAGCAGCCCCAGGGACAGGGGGCCGGCCGGGGAGCTGTTTTTT
once	TRBV28	TRBJ2-5	NA	CASRPSDTQETQYF	TGTGCCAGCCGCCCGTCAGACACCCAAGAGACCCAGTACTTC
NA	TRBV14	TRBJ2-1	NA	CASSLRQAPGEQFF	TGTGCCAGCAGCCTTCGACAGGCCCCCGGTGAGCAGTTCTTC
NA	TRBV28	TRBJ2-1	NA	CASISSGFYNEQFF	TGTGCCAGCATTAGCAGTGGGTTTTACAATGAGCAGTTCTTC
NA	TRBV11-2	TRBJ2-3	TRBD2	CASSSRTSPGTDTQYF	TGTGCCAGCAGCTCGCGGACTAGCCCGGGCACAGATACGCAGTATTTT